This TCR beta chain comes out of a study of T cells in Graves' hyperthyroidism and ophthalmopathy (dated by TCRdb to the late 2010s). General notes on the study: Peripheral blood samples were taken at initial diagnosis, before any treatment was given. To identify distinguishing TCR V-J signatures, a discovery cohort of about 95 patients was used, comprising some 45 with Graves' ophthalmopathy and some 60 with stable Graves' hyperthyroidism. Prospective prediction of ophthalmopathy was tested in an independent validation cohort of approximately 19 hyperthyroidism patients and around 16 patients who later progressed to ophthalmopathy. The 100 discovery patients were randomly divided into training and test sets at a 7:3 ratio. In addition, the study compared T-cell repertoires in thyroid tissue and in blood from five to seven Graves' hyperthyroidism patients. After sampling, hyperthyroidism patients received methimazole starting at 30 mg daily, and ophthalmopathy patients received high-dose intravenous methylprednisolone. The paper describes TCR Vbeta CDR3 sequencing of 140 or so peripheral blood samples, made up of 40 to 45 ophthalmopathy patients, approximately 73 hyperthyroidism patients and 17 progressor patients. Overall results and qualifications from the work: A model built on a 13 V-J signature distinguished ophthalmopathy from stable hyperthyroidism, reaching 87.88% sensitivity and about 81% specificity in cross-validation and 80%/75% in testing. In validation, the model predicted progression to ophthalmopathy with about 71% sensitivity and about 72% specificity, a median of approximately 6.7 months before onset. Most expanded thyroid clonotypes (frequency above 0.001) were also found in blood, which suggests that blood repertoires may mirror thyroid immune responses. Sample size was not statistically predetermined, and blinding of investigators to group allocation was not performed.

The TCR beta CDR3 regions were amplified from the RNA transcripts. The first round of RT-PCR for the TCR CDR3 was performed with the HTBI primer set and the Qiagen OneStep RT-PCR kit. The libraries were constructed in a second round of multiplex PCR and then size-selected and purified. The libraries were sequenced on an Illumina HiSeq2000 using paired-end 100 bp reads. In the paper's pipeline: SOAPnuke was used to process the raw data, throwing out any read that contained adapters or uncalled bases, had a mean Phred below 15, or lacked an exact constant-primer or identifier match. COPE v1.2.5 was used to merge the high-quality paired reads, and each unique nucleotide sequence was defined as a clonotype. MiTCR v1.1 was used to align the clonotypes against IMGT TRBV, TRBD and TRBJ reference segments. Only V-J combinations with frequency above 0.0001, covering about 99% of repertoires, were analysed. A TCS score was defined as the ratio between F50 (clonal expansion) and ExV (chaos), using BLOSUM62-based TCRdist between CDR3 peptides within each V-J. Welch's t-statistics and random forest reduced roughly 500 V-J features to 10 to 15, which were used in a naive Bayes classifier (R e1071). The public reads were quality trimmed at Q25 with fastp and then assembled into clones with MiXCR by TCRdb, keeping productive beta chains. Records with the same CDR3 protein are collapsed into one entry carrying the most frequent genes and DNA. TCRdb's processing, not the study's, gives the V and J calls here. For this sample the table gives some 570,000 distinct CDR3 sequences, of which 17% were detected only once. The ten top clones hold roughly 18% of the sample.

In the ophthalmopathy patients, disease was moderately to severely active, with a Clinical Activity Score of 3 or more, a NOSPECS grade of 4 or more, and a duration of less than 3 months. Any patient with an uncontrolled infection, another autoimmune disease, pregnancy or lactation was excluded. Diagnoses were based on clinical symptoms, serum thyroxine and TRAb, thyroid ultrasound and orbital computed tomography. PBMCs were isolated from about 9.1 ml of fresh peripheral blood by Ficoll-Paque density gradient centrifugation. Total RNA was extracted with Trizol reagent, and quality was checked on an Agilent 2100 Bioanalyzer. Details on this clonotype: The target of this receptor is not known. Per-base quality was not reported, and no clone a single base away is much larger than it.

The sequence derives from a woman aged 18-29 years with Graves' ophthalmopathy. Input material: blood.

The nucleotide sequence is TGTGCCAGCTCAATGGGACTAGCGGGGGGATCATCCTACGAGCAGTACTTC. Its amino acids are CASSMGLAGGSSYEQYF. The sequence links TRBV18 to TRBJ2-7; TRBD2 lines up with 15 middle nucleotides. Per the germline V gene, KGHSH is the CDR1 and LQKENI is the CDR2. V loses 5 bases at its end and J loses 1 base; junction bases beyond the gene matches: 6. Including cysteine and phenylalanine, the CDR3 has 17 amino acids. Of the read, only the CDR3 DNA is kept; its 51 bases are in frame from base 1. The full variable domain, completed from the reference TRBV18 and TRBJ2-7 proteins outside the CDR3, reads NAGVMQNPRHLVRRRGQEARLRCSPMKGHSHVYWYRQLPEEGLKFMVYLQKENIIDESGMPKERFSAEFPKEGPSILRIQQVVRGDSAAYFCASSMGLAGGSSYEQYFGPGTRLTVT.